This T cell receptor beta chain appears in the sequencing data of a study of T cell repertoires in cytomegalovirus infection (dated by TCRdb to between 2019 and 2020). About the full investigation: Donor HLA type was relevant to the analysis, because carriage of CMV infection together with the matching HLA type was indicated by public TCR beta signatures. The paper as a whole reports these results and caveats: The ex vivo response was dominated by HLA-C-restricted CMV-specific TCR beta clonotypes, and the single most frequent clonotype in two of eight donors was supplied by these HLA-C-restricted clonotypes. Carriers of CMV infection plus the relevant HLA type were discriminated by the cumulative frequency of public TCR beta family members in the study cohort and in an independent roughly 320-donor cohort.

This clonotype came up a few times. The target of this receptor is not known. The input lacks base qualities; no much larger clone sits a single base away. Including cysteine and phenylalanine, the CDR3 has 15 amino acids. The sequence is cut down to CDR3 DNA, 45 bases in frame from base 1. Via the germline V gene, CDR1 is SNHLY and CDR2 FYNNEI. V and J are truncated by 2 bases and 7 bases respectively, leaving an intervening sequence of 15 bases. TCRdb names Illumina HiSeq 1500 as the instrument used. TCRdb reprocessing: public reads trimmed at Q25 with fastp, clones called with MiXCR, in-frame beta chains kept. Identical CDR3 proteins give one entry, which carries the most common genes and DNA. In this sample the table shows about 150,000 distinct CDR3 sequences, less than 25% of which occur a single time. 9.5% to 12% of the sample goes to the ten largest clones.

The receptor was isolated from a human donor in good health (CMV status not recorded). Some clones in this sample may be carry-over from other donors' samples. The sequenced sample consisted of PBMCs. This chain joins TRBV2 to TRBJ1-5; no D segment can be confidently identified. Here is the DNA: TGTGCCAGCAGTGAACAGGAATTGCCCGAGCAGCCCCAGCATTTT. This sequence encodes CASSEQELPEQPQHF.